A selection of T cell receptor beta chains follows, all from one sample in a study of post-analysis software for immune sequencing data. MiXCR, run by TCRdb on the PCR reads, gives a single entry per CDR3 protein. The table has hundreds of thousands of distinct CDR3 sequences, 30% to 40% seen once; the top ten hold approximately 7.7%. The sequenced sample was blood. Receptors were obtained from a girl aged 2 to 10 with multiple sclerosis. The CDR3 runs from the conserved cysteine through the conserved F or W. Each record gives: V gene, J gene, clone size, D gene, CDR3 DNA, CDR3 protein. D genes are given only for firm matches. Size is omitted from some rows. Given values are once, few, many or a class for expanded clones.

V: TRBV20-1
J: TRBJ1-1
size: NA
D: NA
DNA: TGCAGTGCTAGGGAAAGGGGGAACACTGAAGCTTTCTTT
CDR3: CSARERGNTEAFF

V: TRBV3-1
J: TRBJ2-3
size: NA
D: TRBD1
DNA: TGTGCCAGCTCCGGGGACAGCACAGATACACAGTATTTT
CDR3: CASSGDSTDTQYF

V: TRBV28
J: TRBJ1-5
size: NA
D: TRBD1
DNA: TGTGCCAGCAGAAAGACAGGGCTCTGGCAGCCCCAGCATTTT
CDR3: CASRKTGLWQPQHF

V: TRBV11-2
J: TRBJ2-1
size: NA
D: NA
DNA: TGTGCCAGCAGCTTAGGAGGGGGGGGAGGCGCCTACAATGAGCAGTTCTTC
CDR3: CASSLGGGGGAYNEQFF

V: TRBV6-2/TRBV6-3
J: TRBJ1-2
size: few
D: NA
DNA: TGTGCCAGCAGTTACTCCCTAGTCCCGGGACGGAACTATGGCTACACCTTC
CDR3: CASSYSLVPGRNYGYTF

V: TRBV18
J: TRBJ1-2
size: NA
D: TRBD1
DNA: TGTGCCAGCTCACCATGGCGTGACAGGGACCTTTATGGCTACACCTTC
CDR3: CASSPWRDRDLYGYTF

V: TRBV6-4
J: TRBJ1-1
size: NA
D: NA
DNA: TGTGCCAGCAGATTTACAATTAACACTGAAGCTTTCTTT
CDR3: CASRFTINTEAFF

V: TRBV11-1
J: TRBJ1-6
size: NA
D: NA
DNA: TGTGCCAGCAGCTTAGAAGGTGGCCTCAATTCACCCCTCCACTTT
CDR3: CASSLEGGLNSPLHF

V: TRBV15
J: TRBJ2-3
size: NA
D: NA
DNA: TGTGCCACCAGCAGACCCGGGGGGCGCACAGATACGCAGTATTTT
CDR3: CATSRPGGRTDTQYF

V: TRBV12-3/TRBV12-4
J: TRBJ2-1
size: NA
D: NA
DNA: TGTGCCAGCAGTTCGACAGAGCAGTTCTTC
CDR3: CASSSTEQFF

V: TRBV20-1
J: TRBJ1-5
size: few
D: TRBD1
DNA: TGCAGTGCTAGTTCTAGGGACAGGGCTAATCAGCCCCAGCATTTT
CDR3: CSASSRDRANQPQHF

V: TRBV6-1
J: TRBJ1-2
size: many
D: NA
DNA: TGTGCCAGCAAGGTTCGGGGGAACTATGGCTACACCTTC
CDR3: CASKVRGNYGYTF

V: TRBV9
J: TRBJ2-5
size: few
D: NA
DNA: TGTGCCAGCAGCGTAGCTACTTTCGCCACCCAAGAGACCCAGTACTTC
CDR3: CASSVATFATQETQYF

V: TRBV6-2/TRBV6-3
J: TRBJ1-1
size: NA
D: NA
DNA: TGTGCCAGCAGGGATGACAGCACCGAAGCTTTCTTT
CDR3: CASRDDSTEAFF

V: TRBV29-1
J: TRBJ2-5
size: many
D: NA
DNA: TGCAGCGTCAGGGCGGCGGAGACCCAGTACTTC
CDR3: CSVRAAETQYF

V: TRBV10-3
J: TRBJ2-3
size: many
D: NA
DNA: TGTGCCATCAGTGTGTCGGGGAGCACAGATACGCAGTATTTT
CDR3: CAISVSGSTDTQYF

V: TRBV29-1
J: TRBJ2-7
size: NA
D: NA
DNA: TGCAGCGTTGAATCCCCGCCGGACGGAACCTACGAGCAGTACTTC
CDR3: CSVESPPDGTYEQYF

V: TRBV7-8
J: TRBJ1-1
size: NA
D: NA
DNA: TGTGCCAGCAGCTTACAGTCCGTTGAAGCTTTCTTT
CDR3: CASSLQSVEAFF

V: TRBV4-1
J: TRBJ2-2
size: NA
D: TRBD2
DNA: TGCGCCAGCAGCCCCCCCAGCGGGGCCACCGGGGAGCTGTTTTTT
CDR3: CASSPPSGATGELFF

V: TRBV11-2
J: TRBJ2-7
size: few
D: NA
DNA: TGTGCCAGCAGCTTCCTCGAGGCTAACCCTAACTACGAGCAGTACTTC
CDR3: CASSFLEANPNYEQYF

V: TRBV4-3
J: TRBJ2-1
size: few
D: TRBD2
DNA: TGCGCCAGCAGCCATGCACGGGGGACTAGCGGGAGTAAGGATGAGCAGTTCTTC
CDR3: CASSHARGTSGSKDEQFF

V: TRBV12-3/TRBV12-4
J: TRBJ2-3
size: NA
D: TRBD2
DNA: TGTGCCAGCAGACGATCGACTAGCGGAGGCACAGATACGCAGTATTTT
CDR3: CASRRSTSGGTDTQYF

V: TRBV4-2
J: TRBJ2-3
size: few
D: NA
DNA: TGTGCCAGCAGCCAAGATCGAGGGCAGCCGGCCGACCTCCATACAGATACGCAGTATTTT
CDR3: CASSQDRGQPADLHTDTQYF

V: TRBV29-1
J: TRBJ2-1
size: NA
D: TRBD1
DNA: TGCAGCGTTTTAGGAGGGGACAGGGGTACCAATGAGCAGTTCTTC
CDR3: CSVLGGDRGTNEQFF

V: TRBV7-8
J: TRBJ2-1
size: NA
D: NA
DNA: TGTGCCAGCAGCTTAGCTCTAGCTGGAGGGCTCTACAATGAGCAGTTCTTC
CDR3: CASSLALAGGLYNEQFF

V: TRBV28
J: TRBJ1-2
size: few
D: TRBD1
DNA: TGTGCCAGCAGTGCGGACCTTGACAGGGGGCGGGCCTATGGCTACACCTTC
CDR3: CASSADLDRGRAYGYTF

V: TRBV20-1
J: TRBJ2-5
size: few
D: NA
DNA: TGCAGTGCTCCAGTGCGCATTGAGACCCAGTACTTC
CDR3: CSAPVRIETQYF

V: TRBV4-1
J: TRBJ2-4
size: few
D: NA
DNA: TGCGCCAGCAGCCAACCCTGGGCAGGGGCCAAAAACATTCAGTACTTC
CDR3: CASSQPWAGAKNIQYF

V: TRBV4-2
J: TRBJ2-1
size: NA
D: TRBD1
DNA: TGTGCCAGCAGTCCCGGGACAGGGGGCGTGGGCAATGAGCAGTTCTTC
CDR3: CASSPGTGGVGNEQFF

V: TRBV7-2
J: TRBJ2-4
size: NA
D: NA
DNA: TGTGCCAGCAGCTTTGGAATAGGGGGATACTCCAAAAACATTCAGTACTTC
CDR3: CASSFGIGGYSKNIQYF

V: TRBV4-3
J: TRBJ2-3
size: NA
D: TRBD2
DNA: TGCGCCAGCAGCCAAGACCCTGTACTAGCGGGAGGCCCAGATACGCAGTATTTT
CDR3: CASSQDPVLAGGPDTQYF

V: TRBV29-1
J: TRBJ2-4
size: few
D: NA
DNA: TGCAGCGTTCCCGGAGGGGGGTACCAAGAGGCCCAGTACTTC
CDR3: CSVPGGGYQEAQYF

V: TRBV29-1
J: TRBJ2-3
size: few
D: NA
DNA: TGCAGCATTTGGTCAGATACGCAGTATTTT
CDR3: CSIWSDTQYF

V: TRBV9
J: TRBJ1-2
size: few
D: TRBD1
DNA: TGTGCCAGCAGCGTAAACCTCGACAGGGATGAGGGCTACACCTTC
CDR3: CASSVNLDRDEGYTF

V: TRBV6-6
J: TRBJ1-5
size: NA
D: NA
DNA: TGTGCCAGCAACGACAGGAGAGTCAATCAGCCCCAGCATTTT
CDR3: CASNDRRVNQPQHF

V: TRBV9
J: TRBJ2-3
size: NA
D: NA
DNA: TGTGCCAGCGGTGGGTTAGCGAGGAATACGCAGTATTTT
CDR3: CASGGLARNTQYF

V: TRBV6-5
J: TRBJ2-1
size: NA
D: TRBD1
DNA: TGTGCCAGCAGCTCGGACAGGGGGCACCATGAGCAGTTCTTC
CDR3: CASSSDRGHHEQFF

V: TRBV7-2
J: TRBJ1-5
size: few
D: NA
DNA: TGTGCCAGCAGTCCCATGGGGCGGGCAAGGCAGCCCCAGCATTTT
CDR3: CASSPMGRARQPQHF

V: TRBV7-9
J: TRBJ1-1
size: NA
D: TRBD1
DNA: TGTGCCAGCAGCTCGAGACCGACAGGGGGTCCGGACACTGAAGCTTTCTTT
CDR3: CASSSRPTGGPDTEAFF

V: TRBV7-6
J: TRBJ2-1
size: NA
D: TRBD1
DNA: TGTGCCAGCAGCTTAGCTCGACAGGGGAACTACGATGAGCAGTTCTTC
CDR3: CASSLARQGNYDEQFF

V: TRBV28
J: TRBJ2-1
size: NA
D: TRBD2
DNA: TGTGCCAGCAGATCAGTAGCGGGGGGCCTGAGCTCCTACAATGAGCAGTTCTTC
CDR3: CASRSVAGGLSSYNEQFF

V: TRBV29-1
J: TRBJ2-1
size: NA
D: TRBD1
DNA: TGCAGCGTTGAAGGGTGGACAGGGGGGGTTGAGCAGTTCTTC
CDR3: CSVEGWTGGVEQFF

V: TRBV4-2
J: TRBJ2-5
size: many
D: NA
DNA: TGTGCCAGCAGCCCCGCTAGCGAAGAGACCCAGTACTTC
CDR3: CASSPASEETQYF

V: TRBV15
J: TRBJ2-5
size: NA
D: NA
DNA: TGTGCCACCAGCCCGACAGGGAGGGTGGAAGAGCAGTACTTC
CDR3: CATSPTGRVEEQYF

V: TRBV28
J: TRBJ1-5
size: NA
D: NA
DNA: TGTGCCAGCAGGCAAGGTGGATATAGCAATCAGCCCCAGCATTTT
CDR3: CASRQGGYSNQPQHF

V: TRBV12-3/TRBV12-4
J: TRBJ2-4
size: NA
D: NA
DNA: TGTGCCAGCAGTTTAGCAGCGGCCAAAAACATTCAGTACTTC
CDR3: CASSLAAAKNIQYF

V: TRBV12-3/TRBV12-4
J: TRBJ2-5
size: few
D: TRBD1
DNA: TGTGCCAGCAGGTGGACAGGGGGTTCCGAGACCCAGTACTTC
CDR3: CASRWTGGSETQYF

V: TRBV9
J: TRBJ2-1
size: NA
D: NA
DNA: TGTGCCAGCAGCGGAGACAGAGATTACAATGAGCAGTTCTTC
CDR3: CASSGDRDYNEQFF

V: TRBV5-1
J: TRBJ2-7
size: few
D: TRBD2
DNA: TGCGCCAGCAGCTTACTACCACCGGGACTAGGCCACGAGCAGTACTTC
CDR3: CASSLLPPGLGHEQYF

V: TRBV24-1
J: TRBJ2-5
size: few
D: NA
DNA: TGTGCCACCAGTGTGGGTAGCAATGAGCAGTACTTC
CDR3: CATSVGSNEQYF

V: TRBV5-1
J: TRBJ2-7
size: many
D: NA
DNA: TGCGCCAGCAGCTTGGCGGGTCAGACGACCTACGAGCAGTACTTC
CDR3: CASSLAGQTTYEQYF

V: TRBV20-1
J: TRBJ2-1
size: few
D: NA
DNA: TGCAGTGCTGGAGATGTACAGGGAGGATTCGTAGAGAATGAGCAGTTCTTC
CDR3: CSAGDVQGGFVENEQFF

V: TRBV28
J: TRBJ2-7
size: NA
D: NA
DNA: TGTGCCAGCACCCCTGGGAGTCAGGGCTCGGACGAGCAGTACTTC
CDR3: CASTPGSQGSDEQYF

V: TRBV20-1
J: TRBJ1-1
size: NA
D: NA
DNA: TGCGGCCCCGGGACCCCGGGGACTGAAGCTTTCTTT
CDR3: CGPGTPGTEAFF

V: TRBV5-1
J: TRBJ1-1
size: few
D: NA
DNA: TGCGCCAGCAGCTTGGGTTTGGGGGGAACTGAAGCTTTCTTT
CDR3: CASSLGLGGTEAFF

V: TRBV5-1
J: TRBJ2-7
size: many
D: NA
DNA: TGCGCCAGCAGCGATGGCACAGGGAGTCTCCACGAGCAGTACTTC
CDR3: CASSDGTGSLHEQYF

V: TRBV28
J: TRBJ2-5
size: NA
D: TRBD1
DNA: TGTGCCAGCAGTGGGGGGGGACAGGGTACGGAGACCCAGTACTTC
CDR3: CASSGGGQGTETQYF

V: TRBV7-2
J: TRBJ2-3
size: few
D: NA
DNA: TGTGCCAGCAGCTTCAGGGGCTCACCGAGCGCAGATACGCAGTATTTT
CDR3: CASSFRGSPSADTQYF

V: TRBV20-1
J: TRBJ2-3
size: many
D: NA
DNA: TGCAGTGCTGACCACGGAGACACAGATACGCAGTATTTT
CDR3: CSADHGDTDTQYF